Listed here are 4 T cell receptor beta chains from one sample, sequenced in a study of blood T cell repertoires in COVID-19. Measured with immunoSEQ multiplex PCR; TCRdb has only the in-frame clones, and not every one. Among 200,000 to 250,000 clones, roughly 84% were seen once, and the ten largest hold roughly 5.3%. Sequencing was done on a sample of peripheral blood. These receptor sequences come from an older woman who had recovered from COVID-19.

J is TRBJ1-6 and V is TRBV19; the match to TRBD1 covers 9 bases. Germline V gene sequence: CDR1 LNHDA, CDR2 SQIVND (reference sequence). This CDR3 is built from 21 residues. V trimming: 5 bases; J trimming: 3 bases; junction bases outside the gene matches: 20. The CDR3 region has the DNA TGTGCCAGTAGTTTACTAGACCCCATCCCGGACAGGGGTCTCTATAATTCACCCCTCCACTTT. Its translation: CASSLLDPIPDRGLYNSPLHF.

This chain uses TRBV2 with TRBJ1-5; 7 bases align to TRBD1. Germline loops: CDR1 SNHLY, CDR2 FYNNEI. CDR3 length: 16 residues. J was trimmed by 0 bases and V by 6 bases; bases with no gene match: 8. CDR3: CASSGDSPDSNQPQHF. CDR3 coding DNA: TGTGCCAGCAGCGGGGACAGTCCCGATAGCAATCAGCCCCAGCATTTT.

V gene TRBV7-8 combines with J gene TRBJ1-1; D may be TRBD1 (5 bases). From germline, CDR1 is SGHVS and CDR2 FQNEAQ. The CDR3 is 14 amino acids. Trimming removed 5 bases from V and 3 bases from J, with 13 bases in between. In nucleotides, the CDR3 is TGTGCCAGCAGCCATAGCGGGGGGGACACTGAAGCTTTCTTT. Encoded protein: CASSHSGGDTEAFF.

The V call is TRBV28, the J call TRBJ1-5; possible D gene TRBD1, 5 bases. CDR1 is MDHEN and CDR2 is SYDVKM in the germline V gene. V shed 6 bases and J shed 8 bases, with 17 bases lying between them. The CDR3 runs to 14 residues. Written as DNA, the CDR3 is TGTGCCAGCAGCCCTACGGACAAGGTCGAGCCCCAGCATTTT. Translation gives CASSPTDKVEPQHF.